The 17 T cell receptor beta chains reported below all come from one sample, sequenced in a study of molecular identifiers for immune sequencing clone quantification. TCRdb reanalysed the PCR reads using MiXCR and keeps one entry per CDR3 protein. The data hold hundreds of thousands of distinct CDR3 sequences, with about 25% observed a single time. The sequenced sample consisted of naive CD8+ T cells from blood, with Jurkat cell RNA spiked in. The subset is: FACS-sorted CD8+CD4-CCR7+CD45RA+ naive T cells. These receptors were taken from a human donor in good health. Some libraries in this study had Jurkat cell RNA spiked in.

This clonotype was detected many times. V and J are TRBV6-2 or TRBV6-3 and TRBJ1-1; the D gene is possibly TRBD1 (5 bases). This CDR3 is built from 13 residues. The germline V gene has CDR1 MNHEY and CDR2 SVGEGT. Trimming removed 5 bases at V and 1 base at J, with 8 bases between. CDR3 bases: TGTGCCAGCAGTCCCGGGGCGAACACTGAAGCTTTCTTT. Protein sequence: CASSPGANTEAFF.

There are many counts of this clonotype. V gene TRBV30 combines with J gene TRBJ2-7, with 7 bases fitting TRBD2. Germline V gene data show CDR1 as GTSNPN and CDR2 as SVGIG (reference sequence). The CDR3 spans 13 residues. The V and J ends lost 5 bases and 2 bases, in that order; junction bases with no gene match: 6. The CDR3 sequence is CAWGGAGAYEQYF. Here the CDR3 DNA reads TGTGCCTGGGGAGGGGCGGGAGCCTACGAGCAGTACTTC.

The chain employs TRBV19 and TRBJ2-7, with 7 bases fitting TRBD1. This CDR3 region has 16 residues. From germline, CDR1 is LNHDA and CDR2 SQIVND (reference sequence). V was clipped by 6 bases and J by 3 bases; unmatched bases: 14. CDR3 sequence: CASSHRGADANYEQYF. The CDR3 region has the DNA TGTGCCAGTAGCCACAGGGGCGCCGACGCCAACTACGAGCAGTACTTC.

The J gene is TRBJ2-2, the V gene TRBV19, with 10 bases aligning to TRBD1. V lost 3 bases to trimming and J lost 6 bases; unmatched junction nucleotides: 4. The CDR3 is 15 amino acids. The germline V gene encodes CDR1 LNHDA and CDR2 SQIVND (reference sequence). In nucleotides, the CDR3 is TGTGCCAGTAGTATGTGGACAGGGGGTCCCGGGGAGCTGTTTTTT. Translation: CASSMWTGGPGELFF.

This clonotype was counted a few times. The germline gene is not matched at one end of the junction; a read error may be the cause. The gene calls are TRBV7-9 and TRBJ2-1; the D gene is possibly TRBD2 (5 bases). This CDR3 has 14 amino acids. Per germline, CDR1 SEHNR and CDR2 FQNEAQ (reference sequence). CDR3 nucleotide sequence: TGTGCCAGCAGCTTCGGCGGCGACTACAATGAGCAGTCCTTC. Protein product: CASSFGGDYNEQSF.

In regard to this clonotype: This likely comes from a read error, as the CDR3 has no conserved phenylalanine or tryptophan at its end. The rearrangement uses TRBV27 and TRBJ2-7, with D possibly called TRBD1 or TRBD2 (5 bases each). The V end was cut by 8 bases, the J end by 3 bases, with 17 bases between. Germline CDR1 reads MNHEY; CDR2 reads SMNVEV (reference sequence). The CDR3 runs 14 residues. CDR3 nucleotides: TGTGCCAGCGGGGACGGAAACGATTTCTACGAGCAGTACTTA. Its translation: CASGDGNDFYEQYL.

This clonotype was recorded at least ten times. This rearrangement joins TRBV7-2 to TRBJ2-5; 11 bases align to TRBD2. The CDR3 has 16 amino acids. The V gene end was trimmed by 0 bases and the J gene end by 4 bases; junction bases not matched to a gene: 4. Germline V CDR1 and CDR2: SGHTA, FQGNSA. CDR3: CASSLALAGVAETQYF. The CDR3 region has the DNA TGTGCCAGCAGCTTAGCACTAGCGGGAGTGGCAGAGACCCAGTACTTC. The entire variable domain, with the rest obtained from reference TRBV7-2 and TRBJ2-5, is as follows: GAGVSQSPSNKVTEKGKDVELRCDPISGHTALYWYRQSLGQGLEFLIYFQGNSAPDKSGLPSDRFSAERTGGSVSTLTIQRTQQEDSAVYLCASSLALAGVAETQYFGPGTRLLVL.

This clonotype has just a few counts. The gene calls are TRBV4-3 and TRBJ2-1; 7 bases fit TRBD1. Trimming took 1 base from V and 8 from J; bases not matched to a gene: 14. CDR1 is LGHNA, CDR2 YSLEER, per germline. The length of the CDR3 is 17 residues. The CDR3 here is CASSQAPLTGQIDEQFF. The CDR3 nucleotides read TGCGCCAGCAGCCAAGCTCCCCTGACAGGGCAAATCGATGAGCAGTTCTTC.

This clonotype has a count of ten or more. The chain couples TRBV11-1 to TRBJ2-7, with 7 positions matching TRBD1. CDR1 and CDR2 (germline): SGHAT, FQDESV (reference sequence). V lost 0 bases and J lost 4; bases outside the gene matches: 15. The CDR3 totals 18 residues. CDR3 sequence (DNA): TGTGCCAGCAGCTTAGCGGGACAGCGGAAAACTGACTTATACGAGCAGTACTTC. It yields the protein CASSLAGQRKTDLYEQYF.

Only one count was recorded for this clonotype. A much bigger clone sits one base away, suggesting this may be a read error. The chain employs TRBV5-1 and TRBJ1-5; D possibly corresponds to TRBD1 (5 bases). This CDR3 is 15 amino acids long. Germline values: CDR1 SGHRS, CDR2 YFSETQ. CDR3 nucleotide sequence: TGCGCCAGCAGCCTAAGCCCAGGGATCAATCAGCCCCTGCATTTT. It yields the protein CASSLSPGINQPLHF.

This clonotype occurred many times. This chain connects TRBV7-9 to TRBJ2-1; TRBD1 is a possible D gene (6 bases). V was cut by 5 bases and J by 7 bases, with 18 bases left in between. There are 15 residues in the CDR3. Germline assignment: CDR1 SEHNR and CDR2 FQNEAQ (reference sequence). The chain's CDR3 is CASSPGVSAWNEQFF. CDR3 nucleotides: TGTGCCAGCAGCCCAGGGGTAAGCGCCTGGAATGAGCAGTTCTTC.

The J gene is TRBJ2-7, the V gene TRBV7-6; possible D gene TRBD1, 6 bases. Trimming took off 4 bases at V and 4 bases at J, with 8 bases between the two ends. The CDR3 is 12 amino acids. Germline CDR1 and CDR2: SGHVS and FNYEAQ. CDR3 amino acids: CASSYTGYEQYF. In DNA form, the CDR3 reads TGTGCCAGCAGCTATACAGGGTACGAGCAGTACTTC.

In regard to this clonotype: One junction end does not reproduce the germline sequence, and a read error may be involved. The chain joins TRBV27 to TRBJ2-1, with D perhaps TRBD2 (5 bases). CDR1 and CDR2 (germline): MNHEY, SMNVEV (reference sequence). This CDR3 contains 14 residues. The CDR3 is CASSTPWGDNEQLF. In DNA, the CDR3 is TGTGCCAGCAGTACCCCGTGGGGAGACAATGAGCAGCTCTTC.

Worth noting for this clonotype: This clone may be a read error of a much larger clone one base away. The J gene is TRBJ2-4, the V gene TRBV21-1. TRBV21-1 is a pseudogene segment. This CDR3 is built from 16 residues. The chain's CDR3 is CASSQLWVLARNIQYF. The DNA of the CDR3 is TGTGCCAGCAGTCAGCTGTGGGTTCTAGCCAGAAACATTCAGTACTTC.

This clonotype was observed many times. V is TRBV5-1 and J is TRBJ2-7; D is tentatively TRBD1 or TRBD2 (5 bases each). The ends were cut back, 0 bases at V and 3 bases at J, with 7 bases in the middle. The germline V gene has CDR1 SGHRS and CDR2 YFSETQ. This CDR3 region has 13 residues. As DNA, the CDR3 is TGCGCCAGCAGCTTGGGGGACGACTACGAGCAGTACTTC. It specifies CASSLGDDYEQYF. The whole variable domain, filled in from reference TRBV5-1 and TRBJ2-7, reads KAGVTQTPRYLIKTRGQQVTLSCSPISGHRSVSWYQQTPGQGLQFLFEYFSETQRNKGNFPGRFSGRQFSNSRSEMNVSTLELGDSALYLCASSLGDDYEQYFGPGTRLTVT.

V and J are TRBV27 and TRBJ1-1; 10 bases are a match to TRBD1. V was clipped by 5 bases and J by 2 bases; unmatched bases: 5. In germline, CDR1 is MNHEY, CDR2 SMNVEV (reference sequence). The CDR3 length is 15 residues. CDR3 sequence (DNA): TGTGCCAGCAGTGACGGGACAGGGGCTAACACTGAAGCTTTCTTT. It is translated as CASSDGTGANTEAFF.

The V call is TRBV10-3, the J call TRBJ1-1; 9 bases fit TRBD1. CDR3 size: 16 residues. CDR1 and CDR2 (germline): ENHRY, SYGVKD. V was pared by 4 bases and J by 4 bases, with 10 bases of the junction left unmatched. CDR3 residues: CAISAGDRDWTTEAFF. The CDR3 nucleotides are TGTGCCATCAGTGCCGGGGACAGGGATTGGACCACTGAAGCTTTCTTT.